This record concerns one T cell receptor (beta chain) sequence. Trimming cost V 3 bases and J 8 bases; bases outside gene matches: 11. CDR3 size: 15 residues. CDR1 is MGHRA, CDR2 YSYEKL, per germline. MiXCR, run by TCRdb on the 5' RACE reads, gives a single entry per CDR3 protein. In the table there are approximately 99,000 distinct CDR3 sequences, roughly a sixth of which are singletons. The data belong to a study of T-cell memory formation after mild COVID-19. Sample: PBMCs or a T cell subset sorted from them (not recorded which). V gene TRBV4-1 combines with J gene TRBJ1-1, with TRBD1 identical over 8 bases. This TCR was sampled from a man younger than 35 who had mild COVID-19 (a few samples of this study predate the infection). Cell type and time point are not known. The CDR3 protein is CASSHLDRAVEEAFF. As DNA, the CDR3 is TGCGCCAGCAGCCACCTGGACAGGGCGGTGGAAGAAGCTTTCTTT.